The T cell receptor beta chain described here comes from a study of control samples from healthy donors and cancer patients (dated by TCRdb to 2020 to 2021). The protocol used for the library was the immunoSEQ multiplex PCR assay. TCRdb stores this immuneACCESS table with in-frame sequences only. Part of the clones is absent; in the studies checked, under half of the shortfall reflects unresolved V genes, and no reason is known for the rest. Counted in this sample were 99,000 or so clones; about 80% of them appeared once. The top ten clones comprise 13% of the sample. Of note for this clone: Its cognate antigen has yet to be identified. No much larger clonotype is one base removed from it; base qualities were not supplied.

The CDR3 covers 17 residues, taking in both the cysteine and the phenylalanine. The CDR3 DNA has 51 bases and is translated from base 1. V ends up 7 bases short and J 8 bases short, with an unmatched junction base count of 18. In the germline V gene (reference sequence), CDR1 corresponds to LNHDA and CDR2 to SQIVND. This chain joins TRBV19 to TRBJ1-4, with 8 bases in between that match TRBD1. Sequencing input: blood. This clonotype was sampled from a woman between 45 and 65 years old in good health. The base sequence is TGTGCCAGTACCGATCCTAGGACAGGGACAGATATAGAAAAACTGTTTTTT. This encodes CASTDPRTGTDIEKLFF.